A single sample is the source of the 4 T cell receptor beta chains below, sequenced in a study of regulatory T cells in long-lasting Graves disease. With iRepertoire HTBI primers and Arm-PCR of CDR3 regions, TCR beta libraries were built. From the multiplex PCR reads, TCRdb called clonotypes with MiXCR, one entry per CDR3 protein. The profile shows 520,000 or so distinct CDR3 sequences, more than 10% of them singletons. Stated time point: newly diagnosed GD, antithyroid drugs for less than 3 months. From PBMCs, RNA was extracted and then used to make the TCR library. The same sample was also studied in work on T cells in Graves' hyperthyroidism and ophthalmopathy.

The specimen was peripheral blood mononuclear cells (PBMCs), collected at new diagnosis, from a patient treated with antithyroid drugs. These TCRs come from a woman aged 25 to 39 with Graves disease.

This clonotype has ten or more counts. The chain combines TRBV28 with TRBJ2-7; no definite D call. The CDR3 runs 16 residues. Germline V lookup: CDR1 MDHEN, CDR2 SYDVKM. The ends were cut back, 5 bases at V and 4 bases at J, with 21 bases in the middle. CDR3 loop: CASSRPPLGLVYEQYF. The CDR3 DNA follows: TGTGCCAGCAGTCGACCCCCCCTCGGTCTTGTGTACGAGCAGTACTTC.

This clonotype has ten or more counts. The CDR3 region has the DNA TGTGCCAGCAGTTTAGGTCGAAGGGGATCGGCCTACGAGCAGTACTTC. Translating it yields CASSLGRRGSAYEQYF. This rearrangement joins TRBV12-3 or TRBV12-4 to TRBJ2-7; TRBD1 is a possible D gene (5 bases). Trimming removed 1 base at V and 2 bases at J, with 15 bases between. The CDR3 length is 16 residues.

At least ten counts were recorded for this clonotype. This chain joins TRBV2 and TRBJ2-1; D is possibly TRBD2 (6 bases). The length of the CDR3 is 16 residues. CDR1 and CDR2 from the germline V gene are SNHLY and FYNNEI. Trimming took off 6 bases at V and 0 bases at J, with 15 bases between the two ends. The CDR3 region is CASSSKAGYSYNEQFF. CDR3 bases: TGTGCCAGCAGCTCCAAAGCGGGCTACTCCTACAATGAGCAGTTCTTC.

This clonotype has a count of ten or more. This sequence joins TRBV12-3 or TRBV12-4 and TRBJ1-1; no clear D. V lost 5 bases to trimming and J lost 5 bases, with 6 bases between them. The CDR3 is made up of 11 amino acids. CDR3 sequence reads: CASSPVTEAFF. The CDR3 DNA reads as TGTGCCAGCAGTCCGGTAACTGAAGCTTTCTTT.